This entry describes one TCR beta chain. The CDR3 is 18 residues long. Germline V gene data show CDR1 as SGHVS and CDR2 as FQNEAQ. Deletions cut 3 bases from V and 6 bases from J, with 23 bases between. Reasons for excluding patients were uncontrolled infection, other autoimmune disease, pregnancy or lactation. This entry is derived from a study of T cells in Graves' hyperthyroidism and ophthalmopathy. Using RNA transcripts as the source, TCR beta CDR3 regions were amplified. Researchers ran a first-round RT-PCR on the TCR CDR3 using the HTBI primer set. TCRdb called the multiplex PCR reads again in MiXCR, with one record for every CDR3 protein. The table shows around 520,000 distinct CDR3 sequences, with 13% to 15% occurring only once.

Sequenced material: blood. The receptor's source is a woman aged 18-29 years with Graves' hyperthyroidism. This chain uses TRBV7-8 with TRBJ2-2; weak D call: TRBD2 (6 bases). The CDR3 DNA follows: TGTGCCAGCAGCTTTCGGACCGGACGTCCGACTAGTGCCGGGGAGCTGTTTTTT. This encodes CASSFRTGRPTSAGELFF.